This T cell receptor (beta chain) emerged from a study of blood T cell repertoires in COVID-19 (TCRdb year 2020). In terms of the full investigation: Samples from collaborators originated in the United States, Italy and Spain and spanned both the acute and convalescent phases of COVID-19. The prospective study material was composed of cDNA or gDNA derived from T cells, B-cell-depleted T cells, or PBMCs. Subjects who had been exposed to COVID-19, were actively infected with it, or had recovered from it provided the deeply sampled blood TCRbeta repertoires that made up the dataset. The sample metadata nearly always contained a de-identified subject ID, COVID-19 status, age in years and sex. HLA class I and class II types, where available, came from metadata supplied by the sample provider rather than from assay-based typing. The repertoires were released in a freely available public database meant as a resource for research on the immune response to SARS-CoV-2. Samples came from the ongoing ImmuneRACE study (first 160 participants) plus 1,254 subjects from 6 global collaborators.

Collaborating institutions collected whole blood in K2EDTA tubes following their own protocols. For TCRbeta analysis, collaborators shipped samples in one of three forms: frozen whole blood, isolated PBMCs, or DNA extracted from either of those sample types. TCRbeta CDR3 regions were amplified from genomic DNA using the immunoSEQ Assay, a bias-controlled multiplex PCR. In the paper's pipeline: The number of nucleated cells in each sample was estimated by amplification of reference gene primers within the assay. Sequence reads were collapsed and filtered to measure the absolute abundance of every unique TCRbeta CDR3 rearrangement. For each sample, productive Simpson clonality was calculated as the square root of Simpson's diversity index across productive rearrangements. TCRdb provides this immuneACCESS table in a form limited to in-frame rearrangements. Some clones are lacking; in checked studies, under half of them reflect an unresolved V gene, and why the rest are absent is not known. V and J calls and clone size are copied from that table; D and trimming were computed from the DNA. This sample comprises around 58,000 clones, 80% to 95% of them detected only once. Around 15% of the sample lies in the top ten.

The paper's findings and limits, for the study overall: The quantity of clinical and demographic metadata differed by source and by participant and was supplied without curation.

As encoded in the germline V gene (reference sequence), CDR1 is SGHKS while CDR2 is YYEKEE. From the cysteine up to the phenylalanine, the CDR3 has a length of 16 residues. Only the CDR3 region is kept as DNA, spanning 48 bases read in frame from base 1. Relative to germline, V is missing 4 bases and J is missing 0 bases, with 6 bases of the junction outside any gene match. For this clone: Its antigen remains undetermined. Base qualities are not recorded, but no much larger clone differs from it by a single base.

Sequenced sample: peripheral blood. This receptor was identified in a human donor with active COVID-19. The donor label of this sample is uncertain. In this chain, TRBV5-5 is recombined with TRBJ2-5, and 10 junction bases match TRBD1. The nucleotide sequence reads as follows: TGTGCCAGCAGCCGGGGACAGGGGCTATACCAAGAGACCCAGTACTTC. It specifies CASSRGQGLYQETQYF.